This entry features one TCR beta chain sequence. This record belongs to a study of blood T cell repertoires in COVID-19. Study-level information: Italy, Spain and the United States were the sources of the convalescent and acute COVID-19 samples. PBMCs, B-cell-depleted T cells, or T cells were the source of the cDNA or gDNA that made up the material.

The CDR3 consists of 13 residues. V trimming: 4 bases; J trimming: 8 bases; junction bases outside the gene matches: 8. The germline gives CDR1 SGHRS, CDR2 YFSETQ. The authors' processing: Estimation of nucleated cell counts was performed using reference gene primer amplification. Assay: immunoSEQ multiplex PCR; the TCRdb copy retains only in-frame clones and omits some. That table supplies the V and J calls and clone size; D and trimming were determined from the DNA. The data contain tens of thousands of clones, around 79% of them singletons. The source is a woman aged 45 to 65 with active or convalescent COVID-19. The chain is built from TRBV5-1 and TRBJ1-2; 7 nucleotides line up with TRBD1. Sequences were obtained from peripheral blood. The CDR3, as DNA: TGCGCCAGCAGCCTATTGACAGGGAACGGCTACACCTTC. Its protein is CASSLLTGNGYTF. The full variable domain, its missing parts supplied by reference TRBV5-1 and TRBJ1-2, is KAGVTQTPRYLIKTRGQQVTLSCSPISGHRSVSWYQQTPGQGLQFLFEYFSETQRNKGNFPGRFSGRQFSNSRSEMNVSTLELGDSALYLCASSLLTGNGYTFGSGTRLTVV.